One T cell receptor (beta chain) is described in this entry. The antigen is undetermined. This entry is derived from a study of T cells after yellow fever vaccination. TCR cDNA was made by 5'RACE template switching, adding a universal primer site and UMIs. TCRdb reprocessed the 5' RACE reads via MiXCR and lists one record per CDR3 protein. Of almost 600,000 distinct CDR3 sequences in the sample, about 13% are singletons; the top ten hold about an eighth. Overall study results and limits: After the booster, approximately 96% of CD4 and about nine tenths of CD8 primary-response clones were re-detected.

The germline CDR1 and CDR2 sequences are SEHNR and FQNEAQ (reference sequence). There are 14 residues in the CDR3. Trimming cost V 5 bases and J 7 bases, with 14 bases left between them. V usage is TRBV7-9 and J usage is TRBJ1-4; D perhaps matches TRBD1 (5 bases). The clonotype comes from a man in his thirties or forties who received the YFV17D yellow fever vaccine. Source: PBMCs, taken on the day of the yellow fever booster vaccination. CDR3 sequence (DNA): TGTGCCAGCAGCCTCGAAGGGGTGGCTGAAAAACTGTTTTTT. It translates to CASSLEGVAEKLFF.